The 10 T cell receptor beta chains presented below share a single source sample, sequenced in a study of neurological immune-mediated disorders (dated by TCRdb to between 2019 and 2020). Library construction relied on 5' RACE. The sequencer was an Illumina HiSeq 2500. TCRdb reworked the public reads: Q25 trimming with fastp, MiXCR clone assembly, productive beta chains retained. Rows are combined by CDR3 protein, so each entry shows the most common genes and DNA. The sample table holds 65,000 to 75,000 distinct CDR3 sequences, of which about 5.2% were seen once. The ten largest clones add up to 5.6% of the sample. Specimen: PBMCs. These receptors were collected from a human donor with multiple sclerosis. The donor label of this sample is uncertain.

In this sample, this clonotype turned up many times. This chain links TRBV29-1 with TRBJ2-3; TRBD2 is a possible D gene (6 bases). V was pared by 4 bases and J by 0 bases, with 14 bases between. There are 15 residues in the CDR3. Germline V gene sequence: CDR1 SQVTM, CDR2 ANQGSEA. The CDR3 DNA sequence: TGCAGCGTTGGCGGGACCCTTCCTAGCACAGATACGCAGTATTTT. Amino acid sequence: CSVGGTLPSTDTQYF.

In its sample, this clonotype was seen many times. J is TRBJ2-6 and V is TRBV5-1, with D perhaps TRBD1 (6 bases). Germline V gene sequence: CDR1 SGHRS, CDR2 YFSETQ. CDR3 size: 15 residues. V lost 1 base, J lost 4 bases, and 9 bases lay in between. CDR3 nucleotide sequence: TGCGCCAGCAGCTTGCAGGGGCCCGGGGCCAACGTCCTGACTTTC. It translates to CASSLQGPGANVLTF.

V is TRBV29-1 and J is TRBJ2-2; D is uncertain. CDR1 SQVTM and CDR2 ANQGSEA come from the germline V gene. Trimming removed 3 bases at V and 0 bases at J, with 11 bases between. The length of the CDR3 is 15 residues. Here the CDR3 reads CSVESGDANTGELFF. The CDR3 coding sequence is TGCAGCGTTGAGAGTGGCGATGCGAACACCGGGGAGCTGTTTTTT.

This rearrangement joins TRBV6-5 to TRBJ1-5, with D unclear. V shed 5 bases and J shed 5 bases, with 13 bases lying between them. The germline CDR1 and CDR2 sequences are MNHEY and SVGAGI. The CDR3 totals 14 residues. The CDR3 coding sequence is TGTGCCAGCAGTAACAGTGGTGTCGATCAGCCCCAGCATTTT. This encodes CASSNSGVDQPQHF.

This clonotype was found many times. The chain joins TRBV6-6 to TRBJ2-3; D might be TRBD1 (6 bases). Germline V gives CDR1 MNHNY, CDR2 SVGAGI (reference sequence). The V and J ends lost 2 bases and 6 bases respectively, with 9 bases between them. This CDR3 region has 13 residues. This CDR3 reads CASSYGQRDTQYF. CDR3 DNA: TGTGCCAGCAGTTACGGACAGAGGGATACGCAGTATTTT.

This clonotype was seen many times. The V gene is TRBV7-9, the J gene TRBJ2-5; D unresolved. The CDR3 runs to 15 residues. V was cut by 5 bases and J by 5 bases, with 18 bases left in between. Germline CDR1 is SEHNR and CDR2 is FQNEAQ (reference sequence). The CDR3 nucleotides read TGTGCCAGCAGCCCCGACCAGACAATCTTCGAGACCCAGTACTTC. It yields the protein CASSPDQTIFETQYF.

This clonotype was detected ten times or more. This chain joins TRBV7-2 and TRBJ1-5; 8 bases match TRBD1. The germline V gene has CDR1 SGHTA and CDR2 FQGNSA. The CDR3 consists of 18 residues. V was pared by 3 bases and J by 4 bases, with 14 bases of the junction left unmatched. DNA for the CDR3: TGTGCCAGCAGCTTTTCCGGGACAGGAGGCTGGGGGAATCAGCCCCAGCATTTT. This translates into CASSFSGTGGWGNQPQHF.

This clonotype has ten or more counts. This chain connects TRBV12-3 or TRBV12-4 to TRBJ1-1, with D unresolved. The CDR3 totals 13 residues. V gave up 7 bases and J gave up 7 bases, with 16 bases separating them. This CDR3 reads CASTTATRGEAFF. The CDR3 nucleotides are TGTGCCAGCACCACAGCGACTCGGGGTGAAGCTTTCTTT.

There are many counts of this clonotype. The rearrangement links TRBV6-1 to TRBJ1-5, with D unresolved. From germline, CDR1 is MNHNS and CDR2 SASEGT. The V end lost 5 bases, the J end lost 4 bases, and 12 bases lay between the germline ends. CDR3 length: 14 residues. The CDR3 region has the DNA TGTGCCAGCAGTCTAGTTGGAGGAAATCAGCCCCAGCATTTT. This sequence encodes CASSLVGGNQPQHF.

This clonotype was observed at least ten times. The chain joins TRBV7-7 to TRBJ2-3; D is uncertain. This CDR3 has 14 residues. Germline CDR1 SSHAT, CDR2 FNYEAQ (reference sequence). Trimming took off 1 base at V and 1 base at J, with 6 bases between the two ends. The CDR3 DNA sequence: TGTGCCAGCAGCTTAGTACATGGCACAGATACGCAGTATTTT. Protein: CASSLVHGTDTQYF.